The source of this TCR beta chain is a study of blood T cell repertoires in COVID-19. As for the study in general: From the United States, Italy and Spain came samples of acute and convalescent COVID-19. In each case, the material was cDNA or gDNA derived from T cells, B-cell-depleted T cells, or PBMCs.

This clone showed up just once. Enrolment of Seattle patients took place during active infection, and they were followed longitudinally. Original handling: How many nucleated cells were present was estimated from reference gene primer amplification. Data came from immunoSEQ multiplex PCR; TCRdb stores just in-frame clones and leaves some out. Clone size and the V and J calls come from that table; the DNA yielded D and trimming. The table lists around 50,000 clones, more than 85% of them singletons. This CDR3 has 15 residues. Germline V gives CDR1 SGHRS, CDR2 YFSETQ. V trimming: 0 bases; J trimming: 4 bases; junction bases outside the gene matches: 4.

The chain is built from TRBV5-1 and TRBJ2-3; the match to TRBD2 covers 8 bases. The sample comprised peripheral blood. The sequence was collected from a man aged 60 to 75 with COVID-19, enrolled during active disease. The CDR3 reads CASSLGSGTADTQYF. As DNA, the CDR3 is TGCGCCAGCAGCTTGGGTAGCGGGACCGCAGATACGCAGTATTTT.